Each of the 8 T cell receptor beta chains below was sequenced from the same sample in a study of blood T cell repertoires in COVID-19. This table comes from immunoSEQ multiplex PCR, and its TCRdb copy is limited to in-frame clones, with some not included. The sample comprises 60,000 to 75,000 clones, 88% of which are singletons, and roughly 1.5% rests with the top ten. The sample consisted of peripheral blood. Every receptor here comes from a human donor in a cohort sampled during active COVID-19.

The chain combines TRBV5-1 with TRBJ1-1, with a tentative D call TRBD1 (5 bases). This CDR3 spans 16 amino acids. Germline V gene sequence: CDR1 SGHRS, CDR2 YFSETQ. V shed 0 bases and J shed 0 bases, with 12 bases lying between them. The CDR3 is CASSLALAGMNTEAFF. CDR3 sequence (DNA): TGCGCCAGCAGCTTGGCGCTGGCAGGGATGAACACTGAAGCTTTCTTT.

V is TRBV11-2 and J is TRBJ2-2; 9 bases line up with TRBD2. The germline V gene encodes CDR1 SGHAT and CDR2 FQNNGV. V dropped 3 bases and J dropped 2; count of bases not matched to a gene: 4. The CDR3 loop spans 16 amino acids. The CDR3, as DNA: TGTGCCAGCAGCTTTAGCGGGAGAAGTAACACCGGGGAGCTGTTTTTT. As protein: CASSFSGRSNTGELFF.

This chain connects TRBV5-4 to TRBJ2-2; unclear D gene. CDR3 length equals 15 residues. Trimming shortened V by 3 bases and J by 1 base, and 10 bases separated the two germline ends. Germline V gene data show CDR1 as SGHNT and CDR2 as YYREEE (reference sequence). The CDR3: CASSSDIWNTGELFF. The CDR3 bases are TGTGCCAGCAGCTCTGACATATGGAACACCGGGGAGCTGTTTTTT.

The V call is TRBV5-4, the J call TRBJ2-3; 10 bases agree with TRBD2. Germline assignment: CDR1 SGHNT and CDR2 YYREEE (reference sequence). V was clipped by 5 bases and J by 1 base; unmatched bases: 13. CDR3 size: 18 residues. DNA of the CDR3: TGTGCCAGCAGTGTGCTGGGGGAGCGGGAGGGTGGCACAGATACGCAGTATTTT. Protein product: CASSVLGEREGGTDTQYF.

The chain is built from TRBV11-3 and TRBJ2-1; 11 positions agree with TRBD2. V dropped 5 bases and J dropped 8; count of bases not matched to a gene: 8. Per the germline V gene, CDR1 is SGHNT and CDR2 is YENEEA. This CDR3 comprises 15 residues. CDR3 residues: CASSLGLAGSDEQFF. The CDR3 coding sequence is TGTGCCAGCAGCCTCGGACTAGCGGGTAGCGATGAGCAGTTCTTC.

V usage is TRBV7-2 and J usage is TRBJ2-3; possibly TRBD2 for D (5 bases). Trimming shortened V by 0 bases and J by 5 bases, and 12 bases separated the two germline ends. The germline V gene has CDR1 SGHTA and CDR2 FQGNSA. The CDR3 runs 15 residues. The DNA of the CDR3 is TGTGCCAGCAGCTTAGCGCTGGGAGCGGTAGATACGCAGTATTTT. This encodes CASSLALGAVDTQYF. Variable domain in full (rest from reference TRBV7-2 and TRBJ2-3): GAGVSQSPSNKVTEKGKDVELRCDPISGHTALYWYRQSLGQGLEFLIYFQGNSAPDKSGLPSDRFSAERTGGSVSTLTIQRTQQEDSAVYLCASSLALGAVDTQYFGPGTRLTVL.

The chain recombines TRBV27 with TRBJ2-7, with 9 bases identical to TRBD2. The length of the CDR3 is 15 residues. Germline assignment: CDR1 MNHEY and CDR2 SMNVEV (reference sequence). After removal of 5 bases from V and 0 bases from J, the junction contained 5 bases not matched to a gene. The CDR3 loop reads CASSASGISSYEQYF. The CDR3 coding sequence is TGTGCCAGCAGTGCTAGCGGGATTAGCTCCTACGAGCAGTACTTC.

This chain joins TRBV28 and TRBJ1-1, with a tentative D call TRBD1 (6 bases). V lost 7 bases to trimming and J lost 7 bases, with 19 bases between them. The germline CDR1 and CDR2 sequences are MDHEN and SYDVKM. There are 14 residues in the CDR3. The CDR3 protein is CASNAPGGRVEAFF. DNA for the CDR3: TGTGCCAGCAACGCTCCCGGGGGGCGCGTTGAAGCTTTCTTT.